The 16 T cell receptor beta chains reported below all come from one sample, sequenced in a study of blood T cell repertoires in COVID-19. Using immunoSEQ multiplex PCR, the repertoire was profiled, and TCRdb retains in-frame clones only, with some absent. The sample yields approximately 200,000 clones, less than 90% seen once. The sample was PBMCs or T cells enriched from blood (not recorded which). Receptors were obtained from a woman aged 25 to 39 who had been exposed to COVID-19.

The rearrangement links TRBV5-1 to TRBJ1-1; 7 nucleotides line up with TRBD1. CDR3 length: 13 amino acids. V was clipped by 4 bases and J by 11 bases; unmatched bases: 11. Germline CDR1 and CDR2: SGHRS and YFSETQ. The CDR3 nucleotides are TGCGCCAGCAGCCCCCTTGGGACAGTAGTCGCTTTCTTT. It is translated as CASSPLGTVVAFF.

The chain joins TRBV18 to TRBJ1-1; D uncertain. This CDR3 spans 13 amino acids. CDR1 is KGHSH, CDR2 LQKENI, per germline. The V gene lost 5 bases and the J gene lost 0 bases, with 7 bases spanning the gap. CDR3 residues: CASSSKLNTEAFF. In DNA, the CDR3 is TGTGCCAGCTCATCCAAGCTGAACACTGAAGCTTTCTTT.

This clone has a single count. J is TRBJ2-3 and V is TRBV6-5; tentatively, D is TRBD1 (5 bases). This CDR3 comprises 11 residues. The germline V gene encodes CDR1 MNHEY and CDR2 SVGAGI. Between the trimmed V and J ends, which lost 6 bases and 4 bases, there was a span of 5 bases. The CDR3 coding sequence is TGTGCCAGCAGCAGGGCAGATACGCAGTATTTT. As protein: CASSRADTQYF.

This clone was counted between two and nine times. J is TRBJ1-2 and V is TRBV10-3, with a weak D call TRBD1 (5 bases). Deletions cut 6 bases from V and 2 bases from J, with 16 bases between. The CDR3 is 15 amino acids. Germline lookup yields CDR1 ENHRY and CDR2 SYGVKD. The CDR3 is CAIRSGYLPNYGYTF. CDR3 coding DNA: TGTGCCATCAGGTCAGGGTATCTACCGAACTATGGCTACACCTTC.

The V gene is TRBV30, the J gene TRBJ1-2; D gene unclear. Trimming removed 3 bases from V and 9 bases from J, with 11 bases in between. The CDR3 covers 11 residues. The V gene's germline CDR1 is GTSNPN and CDR2 SVGIG (reference sequence). The CDR3, as DNA: TGTGCCTGGAGGAGGTACGGAAGCTACACCTTC. This gives the protein CAWRRYGSYTF. Based on the CDR3 plus reference TRBV30 and TRBJ1-2, the full variable domain is SQTIHQWPATLVQPVGSPLSLECTVEGTSNPNLYWYRQAAGRGLQLLFYSVGIGQISSEVPQNLSASRPQDRQFILSSKKLLLSDSGFYLCAWRRYGSYTFGSGTRLTVV.

This clone has only one observation. The chain is built from TRBV29-1 and TRBJ2-1, with 8 bases lining up with TRBD1. The CDR3 loop spans 12 amino acids. Germline loops: CDR1 SQVTM, CDR2 ANQGSEA. V gave up 7 bases and J gave up 6 bases; unmatched junction bases: 5. In nucleotides, the CDR3 is TGCAGCGAGAACAGGGGGAGCAATGAGCAGTTCTTC. Protein sequence: CSENRGSNEQFF.

This chain links TRBV18 with TRBJ1-2, with D tentatively TRBD1 (5 bases). Germline V gene sequence: CDR1 KGHSH, CDR2 LQKENI. Trimming cost V 2 bases and J 6 bases, with 13 bases left between them. The CDR3 has 14 residues. As DNA, the CDR3 is TGTGCCAGCTCACCAAGGCACGGGGGGGATGGCTACACCTTC. It specifies CASSPRHGGDGYTF.

The chain uses TRBV10-2 and TRBJ1-5, with D uncertain. CDR3 size: 13 residues. CDR1 and CDR2 (germline): WSHSY, SAAADI. V was trimmed by 4 bases and J by 6 bases, leaving 10 bases between them. CDR3 residues: CASSVRVGQPQHF. The CDR3 DNA reads as TGCGCCAGCAGTGTGCGGGTTGGTCAGCCCCAGCATTTT.

V is TRBV4-1 and J is TRBJ1-1; TRBD1 might be the D (5 bases). From germline, CDR1 is MGHRA and CDR2 YSYEKL. V gave up 0 bases and J gave up 0 bases, with 17 bases separating them. CDR3 length equals 18 residues. Written as DNA, the CDR3 is TGCGCCAGCAGCCAAGATTGGGGGGAACTTTTAATGAACACTGAAGCTTTCTTT. It specifies CASSQDWGELLMNTEAFF.

The chain recombines TRBV28 with TRBJ1-3; a weak D match, TRBD1 (5 bases). The length of the CDR3 is 17 residues. V was trimmed by 5 bases and J by 3 bases, leaving 20 bases between them. CDR1 is MDHEN and CDR2 is SYDVKM in the germline V gene. In DNA, the CDR3 is TGTGCCAGCAGTCCGCCCCCGGGGGGAGGAGGTGGAAACACCATATATTTT. Its protein product is CASSPPPGGGGGNTIYF.

J is TRBJ2-1 and V is TRBV2, with D possibly being TRBD2 (7 bases). V lost 6 bases to trimming and J lost 8 bases, with 23 bases between them. Germline V gene lookup returns CDR1 SNHLY and CDR2 FYNNEI. This CDR3 is built from 16 residues. For the CDR3, the DNA is TGTGCCAGCAGATCTCTCTTCGGGGGGCTGAAGCATGAGCAGTTCTTC. This gives the protein CASRSLFGGLKHEQFF.

This chain connects TRBV6-2 or TRBV6-3 to TRBJ1-1; perhaps TRBD1 as D (5 bases). Trimming cost V 5 bases and J 1 base, with 14 bases left between them. Germline loops: CDR1 MNHEY, CDR2 SVGEGT. CDR3 length equals 15 residues. The CDR3 is CASSQRGLKNTEAFF. In DNA form, the CDR3 reads TGTGCCAGCAGTCAACGGGGGTTGAAGAACACTGAAGCTTTCTTT.

This chain uses TRBV18 with TRBJ2-7; 9 bases fit TRBD1. Looked up from germline, CDR1 is KGHSH and CDR2 is LQKENI. V dropped 5 bases and J dropped 0; count of bases not matched to a gene: 5. The CDR3 is 15 residues long. The CDR3 bases are TGTGCCAGCTCAACCGGGACAGGGACCTCCTACGAGCAGTACTTC. This translates into CASSTGTGTSYEQYF.

Only a few counts were recorded for this clone. The chain couples TRBV15 to TRBJ2-2; 7 positions agree with TRBD1. CDR1 is LNHNV, CDR2 YYDKDF, per germline (reference sequence). Germline trimming cut 2 bases from V and 0 bases from J; bases unmatched to any gene: 6. The CDR3 contains 17 residues. The CDR3 is CATSRQTGLANTGELFF. The CDR3 nucleotides are TGTGCCACCAGCAGACAGACAGGGTTGGCGAACACCGGGGAGCTGTTTTTT.

This clone has just a few counts. The chain joins TRBV9 to TRBJ1-3; TRBD1 is a possible D gene (6 bases). V was clipped by 2 bases and J by 0 bases, with 18 bases between them. Germline values: CDR1 SGDLS, CDR2 YYNGEE. This CDR3 comprises 18 residues. CDR3 sequence (DNA): TGTGCCAGCAGCGTTGGATATGGGGGCCCTAGCTCTGGAAACACCATATATTTT. Translating it yields CASSVGYGGPSSGNTIYF.

Notes on this clone: Additional DNA sequences in this sample encode the identical CDR3. This chain links TRBV2 with TRBJ2-2, with D perhaps TRBD1 (6 bases). Between the trimmed V and J ends, which lost 6 bases and 1 base, there was a span of 12 bases. The CDR3 runs to 15 residues. Germline V gene sequence: CDR1 SNHLY, CDR2 FYNNEI. The CDR3 is CASRLQGGNTGELFF. The CDR3 bases are TGTGCCAGCAGATTACAGGGCGGGAACACCGGGGAGCTGTTTTTT. The complete variable domain, with remaining parts taken from reference TRBV2 and TRBJ2-2, reads EPEVTQTPSHQVTQMGQEVILRCVPISNHLYFYWYRQILGQKVEFLVSFYNNEISEKSEIFDDQFSVERPDGSNFTLKIRSTKLEDSAMYFCASRLQGGNTGELFFGEGSRLTVL.